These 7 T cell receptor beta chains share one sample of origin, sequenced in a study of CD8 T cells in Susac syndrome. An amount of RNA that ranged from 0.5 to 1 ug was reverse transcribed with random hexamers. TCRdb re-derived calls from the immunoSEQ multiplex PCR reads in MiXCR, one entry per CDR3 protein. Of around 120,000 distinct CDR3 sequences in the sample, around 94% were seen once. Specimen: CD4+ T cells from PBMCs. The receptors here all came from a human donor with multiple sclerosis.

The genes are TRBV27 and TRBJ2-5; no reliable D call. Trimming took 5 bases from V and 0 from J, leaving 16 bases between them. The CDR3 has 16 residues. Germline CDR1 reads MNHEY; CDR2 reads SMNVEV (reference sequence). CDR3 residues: CASSTNNPWYQETQYF. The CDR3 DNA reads TGTGCCAGCAGTACCAACAACCCCTGGTACCAAGAGACCCAGTACTTC.

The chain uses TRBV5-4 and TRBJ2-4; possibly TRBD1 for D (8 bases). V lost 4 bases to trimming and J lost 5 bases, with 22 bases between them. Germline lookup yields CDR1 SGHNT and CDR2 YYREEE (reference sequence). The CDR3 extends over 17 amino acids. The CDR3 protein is CASSPGGQGARQNIQYF. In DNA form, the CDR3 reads TGTGCCAGCAGCCCCGGGGGGCAGGGGGCCCGTCAAAACATTCAGTACTTC.

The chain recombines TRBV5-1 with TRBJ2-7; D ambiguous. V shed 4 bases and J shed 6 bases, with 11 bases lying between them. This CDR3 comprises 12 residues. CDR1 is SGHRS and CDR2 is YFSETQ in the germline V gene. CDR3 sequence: CASSPSGVEQYF. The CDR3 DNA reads TGCGCCAGCAGCCCTTCAGGAGTCGAGCAGTACTTC.

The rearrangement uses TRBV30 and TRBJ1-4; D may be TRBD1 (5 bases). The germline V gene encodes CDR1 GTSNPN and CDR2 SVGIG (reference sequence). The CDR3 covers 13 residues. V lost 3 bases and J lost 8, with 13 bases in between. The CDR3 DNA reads TGTGCCTGGAGACCGGGCCGGGGGGAAAAACTGTTTTTT. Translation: CAWRPGRGEKLFF.

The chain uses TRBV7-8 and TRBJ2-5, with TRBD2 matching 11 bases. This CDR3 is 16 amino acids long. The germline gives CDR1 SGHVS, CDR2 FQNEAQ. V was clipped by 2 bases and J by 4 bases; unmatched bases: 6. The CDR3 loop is CASSLTSGGKTETQYF. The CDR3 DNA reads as TGTGCCAGCAGCTTAACTAGCGGGGGAAAAACAGAGACCCAGTACTTC.

CDR3 loop: CASSPDRKRELFF. CDR3 nucleotide sequence: TGTGCCAGCAGCCCCGACAGGAAAAGGGAACTGTTTTTT. The V gene is TRBV7-6, the J gene TRBJ1-4; perhaps TRBD1 as D (6 bases). The ends were cut back, 5 bases at V and 12 bases at J, with 16 bases in the middle. This CDR3 contains 13 residues. CDR1 is SGHVS, CDR2 FNYEAQ, per germline.

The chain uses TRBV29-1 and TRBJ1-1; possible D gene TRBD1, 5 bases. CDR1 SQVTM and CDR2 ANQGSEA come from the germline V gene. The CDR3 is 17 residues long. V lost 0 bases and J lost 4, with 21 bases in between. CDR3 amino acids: CSVEDLTVAPLGTEAFF. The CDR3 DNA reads TGCAGCGTTGAAGATCTGACAGTTGCCCCGTTAGGCACTGAAGCTTTCTTT.